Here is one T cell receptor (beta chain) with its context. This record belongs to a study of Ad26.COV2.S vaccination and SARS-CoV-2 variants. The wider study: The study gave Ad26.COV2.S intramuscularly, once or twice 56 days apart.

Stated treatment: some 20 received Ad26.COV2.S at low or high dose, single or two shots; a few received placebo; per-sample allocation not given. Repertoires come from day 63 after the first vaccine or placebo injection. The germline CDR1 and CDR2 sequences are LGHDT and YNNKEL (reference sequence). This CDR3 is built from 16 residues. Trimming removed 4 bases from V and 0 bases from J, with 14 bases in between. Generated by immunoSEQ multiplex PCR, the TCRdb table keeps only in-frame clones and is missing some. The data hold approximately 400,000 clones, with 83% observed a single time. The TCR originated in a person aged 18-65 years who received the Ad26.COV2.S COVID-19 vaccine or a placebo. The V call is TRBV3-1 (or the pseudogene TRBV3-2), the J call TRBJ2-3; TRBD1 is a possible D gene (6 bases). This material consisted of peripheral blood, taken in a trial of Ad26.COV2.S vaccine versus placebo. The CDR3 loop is CASSRPGTPSTDTQYF. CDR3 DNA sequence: TGTGCCAGCAGCCGACCCGGGACACCTAGCACAGATACGCAGTATTTT.